A single sample gave rise to the 18 T cell receptor beta chains below, sequenced in a study of T cells in Graves' hyperthyroidism and ophthalmopathy. RNA transcripts served as the template for amplifying TCR beta CDR3 regions. Initially, a first-round RT-PCR of the TCR CDR3 employed the HTBI primer set. TCRdb re-derived calls from the multiplex PCR reads in MiXCR, one entry per CDR3 protein. The sample carries 450,000 to 650,000 distinct CDR3 sequences, 14% recorded once. The sample comprised blood. The source is a woman aged 18-29 years with Graves' ophthalmopathy.

This clonotype was counted at least ten times. The junction does not match germline at one end; this may be a read error. The genes are TRBV27 and TRBJ2-7, with D unresolved. CDR3 length: 12 residues. Germline loops: CDR1 MNHEY, CDR2 SMNVEV (reference sequence). Written as DNA, the CDR3 is TGTGCCAGCAGCTTATGGGGCTACGAGCAGTACTTC. As protein: CASSLWGYEQYF.

The gene calls are TRBV6-5 and TRBJ1-3; 11 bases match TRBD1. The CDR3 has 18 residues. Germline trimming cut 2 bases from V and 2 bases from J; bases unmatched to any gene: 8. Looked up from germline, CDR1 is MNHEY and CDR2 is SVGAGI. The CDR3 loop reads CASSYRIPGQGAGNTIYF. The CDR3 DNA reads as TGTGCCAGCAGTTACCGCATCCCGGGACAGGGGGCTGGAAACACCATATATTTT.

This clonotype was counted at least ten times. J is TRBJ1-1 and V is TRBV30; D might be TRBD1 (5 bases). Deletions cut 3 bases from V and 1 base from J, with 15 bases between. The CDR3 has 15 amino acids. The germline CDR1 and CDR2 sequences are GTSNPN and SVGIG (reference sequence). The CDR3 nucleotides read TGTGCCTGGAGACCGCCGGAGGGGTCGAACACTGAAGCTTTCTTT. This translates into CAWRPPEGSNTEAFF.

This clonotype was found many times. V and J are TRBV12-3 or TRBV12-4 and TRBJ2-3; tentatively, D is TRBD1 or TRBD2 (6 bases each). The V end lost 3 bases, the J end lost 2 bases, and 12 bases lay between the germline ends. The CDR3 runs to 15 residues. For the CDR3, the DNA is TGTGCCAGCAGTTTGGGGGGCGCAAACACAGATACGCAGTATTTT. Amino acids: CASSLGGANTDTQYF.

This clonotype occurred once. A much larger clonotype is one base distant, so this may be a read error. J is TRBJ1-2 and V is TRBV6-1, with a possible D match to TRBD1 (5 bases). This CDR3 is 14 amino acids long. From germline, CDR1 is MNHNS and CDR2 SASEGT. The chain's CDR3 is CASSASRGFYGCTF. Written as DNA, the CDR3 is TGTGCCAGCAGTGCATCCCGGGGGTTCTATGGCTGCACCTTC.

This clonotype was picked up many times. The CDR3 sequence is CASSLSSYNSPLHF. The DNA for the CDR3 is TGTGCCAGCAGTTTAAGCTCCTATAATTCACCCCTCCACTTT. The chain carries TRBV28 and TRBJ1-6; D ambiguous. The germline gives CDR1 MDHEN, CDR2 SYDVKM. This CDR3 has 14 residues. V shed 2 bases and J shed 0 bases, with 2 bases lying between them.

There are a few counts of this clonotype. A much larger clone differs from this one at a single base, so this may be a read error. The V gene is TRBV7-9, the J gene TRBJ2-1, with TRBD2 as a possible D gene (6 bases). Trimming removed 1 base from V and 13 bases from J, with 11 bases in between. Germline V lookup: CDR1 SEHNR, CDR2 FQNEAQ (reference sequence). The CDR3 is 12 amino acids. This CDR3 reads CASSLDCSGQFF. For the CDR3, the DNA is TGTGCCAGCAGCTTAGATTGTAGCGGTCAGTTCTTC.

For this clonotype: A much larger clone differs from this one at a single base, so this may be a read error. V and J are TRBV5-1 and TRBJ1-1; TRBD1 matches 7 bases. The CDR3 consists of 18 residues. Germline lookup yields CDR1 SGHRS and CDR2 YFSETQ. The CDR3 sequence: CASGLAPVGRGSGTEAFF. The CDR3 bases are TGCGCCAGCGGCTTGGCCCCCGTGGGCAGGGGGAGCGGCACTGAAGCTTTCTTT.

This clonotype was seen ten or more times. This chain links TRBV5-5 with TRBJ2-7; D ambiguous. CDR3 length: 13 amino acids. Germline CDR1 is SGHKS and CDR2 is YYEKEE (reference sequence). The ends were cut back, 0 bases at V and 4 bases at J, with 8 bases in the middle. CDR3: CASSLGYLYEQYF. In DNA form, the CDR3 reads TGTGCCAGCAGCTTGGGGTACCTGTACGAGCAGTACTTC.

This clonotype was detected ten times or more. The V and J genes are TRBV7-2 and TRBJ1-1; D uncertain. The V gene's germline CDR1 is SGHTA and CDR2 FQGNSA. This CDR3 is built from 14 residues. Trimming left V 2 bases short and J 1 base short, with 8 bases between. Here the CDR3 DNA reads TGTGCCAGCAGCTTATGGGCCCGGAACACTGAAGCTTTCTTT. It encodes CASSLWARNTEAFF.

This clonotype has only a few counts. This chain links TRBV25-1 with TRBJ1-3, with TRBD1 as a possible D gene (5 bases). The germline V gene has CDR1 MGHDK and CDR2 SYGVNS. Trimming left V 2 bases short and J 2 bases short, with 13 bases between. This CDR3 has 16 amino acids. The CDR3 DNA reads as TGTGCCAGCAGTGAAGGATCAGGGATCGCTGGAAACACCATATATTTT. Translation: CASSEGSGIAGNTIYF.

With regard to this clonotype: This may be a read error: a much more frequent sequence differs by one nucleotide. Given the absence of the conserved phenylalanine or tryptophan at the CDR3 end, a read error is likely. The CDR3, as DNA: TGTGCCATCACTGCCGGAGCCGGGACAGGGCGAGAGAACACTGAAGCTTTCTCT. This translates into CAITAGAGTGRENTEAFS. This chain uses TRBV10-3 with TRBJ1-1, with 9 nucleotides matching TRBD1. The CDR3 consists of 18 residues. From germline, CDR1 is ENHRY and CDR2 SYGVKD. V lost 7 bases, J lost 1 base, and 16 bases stayed unmatched.

This clonotype occurred a few times. The chain has TRBV20-1 and TRBJ2-1; D gene ambiguous. V lost 4 bases and J lost 2, with 24 bases in between. Germline V gives CDR1 DFQATT, CDR2 SNEGSKA (reference sequence). The CDR3 consists of 18 residues. CDR3 amino acids: CSANLPPTIQNPYNEQFF. The CDR3 bases are TGCAGTGCTAATCTACCGCCCACGATCCAGAACCCCTACAATGAGCAGTTCTTC.

This clonotype was recorded many times. The chain joins TRBV6-1 to TRBJ2-7; TRBD2 matches 9 bases. The CDR3 sequence is 15 residues long. The germline gives CDR1 MNHNS, CDR2 SASEGT. The trim removed 6 bases at V and 3 bases at J, leaving 9 bases unmatched. The DNA of the CDR3 is TGTGCCAGCAGACTAGCGGGCGGATTCCTCTACGAGCAGTACTTC. This codes for CASRLAGGFLYEQYF.

This rearrangement joins TRBV4-1 to TRBJ1-1, with 10 positions matching TRBD1. Trimming took 3 bases from V and 3 from J; bases not matched to a gene: 1. This CDR3 is built from 14 residues. CDR1 MGHRA and CDR2 YSYEKL come from the germline V gene. CDR3 residues: CASSHGTGDTEAFF. The CDR3 DNA reads TGCGCCAGCAGCCACGGGACAGGGGACACTGAAGCTTTCTTT.

Only a few counts were recorded for this clonotype. V usage is TRBV7-9 and J usage is TRBJ2-6, with D uncertain. This CDR3 comprises 15 residues. The V gene lost 3 bases and the J gene lost 2 bases, with 8 bases spanning the gap. Germline V gene data show CDR1 as SEHNR and CDR2 as FQNEAQ (reference sequence). The CDR3 is CASSFYHPGANVLTF. CDR3 nucleotides: TGTGCCAGCAGCTTTTACCATCCTGGGGCCAACGTCCTGACTTTC.

This clonotype was picked up many times. This rearrangement joins TRBV7-9 to TRBJ1-2; D is unclear. Trimming took off 2 bases at V and 8 bases at J, with 12 bases between the two ends. CDR1 is SEHNR and CDR2 is FQNEAQ in the germline V gene (reference sequence). This CDR3 has 13 amino acids. CDR3 amino acids: CASSLIGMAGYTF. The DNA for the CDR3 is TGTGCCAGCAGCTTAATTGGGATGGCAGGCTACACCTTC.

This clonotype has a handful of counts. This chain uses TRBV2 with TRBJ2-1, with 15 bases that match TRBD2. The CDR3 contains 17 residues. Germline lookup yields CDR1 SNHLY and CDR2 FYNNEI. Unmatched junction bases numbered 8, after V lost 1 base and J lost 10 bases. CDR3 protein: CASSEGTSGRALGEQFF. For the CDR3, the DNA is TGTGCCAGCAGTGAAGGGACTAGCGGGAGGGCCCTGGGGGAGCAGTTCTTC.